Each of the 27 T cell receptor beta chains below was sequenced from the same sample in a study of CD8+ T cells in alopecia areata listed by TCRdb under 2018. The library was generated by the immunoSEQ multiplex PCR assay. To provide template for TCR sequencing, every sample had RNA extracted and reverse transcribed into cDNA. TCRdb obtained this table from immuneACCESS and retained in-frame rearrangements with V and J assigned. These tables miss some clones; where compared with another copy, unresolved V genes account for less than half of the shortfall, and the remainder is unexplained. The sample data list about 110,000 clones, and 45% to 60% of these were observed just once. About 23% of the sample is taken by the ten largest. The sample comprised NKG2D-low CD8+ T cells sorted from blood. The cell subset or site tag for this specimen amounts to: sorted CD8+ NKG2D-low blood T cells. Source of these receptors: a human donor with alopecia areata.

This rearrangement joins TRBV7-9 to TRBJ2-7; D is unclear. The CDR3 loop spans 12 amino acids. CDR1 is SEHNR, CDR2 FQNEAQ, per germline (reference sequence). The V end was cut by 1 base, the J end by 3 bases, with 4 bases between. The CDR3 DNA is TGTGCCAGCAGCTTAGTAAACTACGAGCAGTACTTC. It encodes CASSLVNYEQYF.

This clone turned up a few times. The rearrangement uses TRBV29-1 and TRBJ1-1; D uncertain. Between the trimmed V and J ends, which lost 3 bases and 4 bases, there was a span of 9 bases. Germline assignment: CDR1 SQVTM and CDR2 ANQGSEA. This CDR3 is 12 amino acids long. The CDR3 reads CSVDGEGTEAFF. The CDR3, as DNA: TGCAGCGTTGATGGAGAGGGCACTGAAGCTTTCTTT.

CDR3 region: CASSMTGNPRELFF. The CDR3, as DNA: TGTGCCAGCAGCATGACAGGGAATCCCCGGGAGCTGTTTTTT. The J gene is TRBJ2-2, the V gene TRBV27; 7 bases align to TRBD1. The CDR3 totals 14 residues. Germline-derived CDR1 and CDR2 are MNHEY and SMNVEV (reference sequence). V lost 6 bases, J lost 9 bases, and 10 bases stayed unmatched.

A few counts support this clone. CDR3 in amino acids: CAIKIGQGGVNEQFF. The CDR3 bases are TGTGCCATCAAGATAGGACAGGGCGGAGTGAATGAGCAGTTCTTC. V and J are TRBV10-3 and TRBJ2-1; 8 bases align to TRBD1. CDR1 ENHRY and CDR2 SYGVKD come from the germline V gene. The V gene end was trimmed by 7 bases and the J gene end by 7 bases; junction bases not matched to a gene: 12. The CDR3 totals 15 residues.

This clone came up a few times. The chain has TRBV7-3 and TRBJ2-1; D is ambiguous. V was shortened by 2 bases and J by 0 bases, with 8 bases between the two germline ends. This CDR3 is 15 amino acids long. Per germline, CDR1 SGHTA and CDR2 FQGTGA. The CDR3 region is CASSLVPSSYNEQFF. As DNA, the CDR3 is TGTGCCAGCAGCTTAGTGCCGAGCTCCTACAATGAGCAGTTCTTC.

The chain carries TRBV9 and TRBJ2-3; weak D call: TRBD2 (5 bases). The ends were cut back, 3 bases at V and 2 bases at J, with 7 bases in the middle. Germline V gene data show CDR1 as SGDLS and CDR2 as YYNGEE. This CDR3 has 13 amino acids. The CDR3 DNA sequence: TGTGCCAGCAGCGCCGGGAACACAGATACGCAGTATTTT. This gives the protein CASSAGNTDTQYF. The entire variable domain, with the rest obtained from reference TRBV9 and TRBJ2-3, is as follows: DSGVTQTPKHLITATGQRVTLRCSPRSGDLSVYWYQQSLDQGLQFLIQYYNGEERAKGNILERFSAQQFPDLHSELNLSSLELGDSALYFCASSAGNTDTQYFGPGTRLTVL.

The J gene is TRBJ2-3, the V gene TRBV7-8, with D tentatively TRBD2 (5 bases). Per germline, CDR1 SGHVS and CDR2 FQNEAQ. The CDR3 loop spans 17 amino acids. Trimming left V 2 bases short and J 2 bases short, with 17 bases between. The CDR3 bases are TGTGCCAGCAGCTTAAAAACCAGATGGGGAGTCACAGATACGCAGTATTTT. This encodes CASSLKTRWGVTDTQYF.

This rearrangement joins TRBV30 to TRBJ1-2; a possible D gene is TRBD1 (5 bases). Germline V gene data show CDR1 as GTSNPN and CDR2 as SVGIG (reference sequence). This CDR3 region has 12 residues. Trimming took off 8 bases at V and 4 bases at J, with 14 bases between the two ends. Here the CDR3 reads CAETGGVYGYTF. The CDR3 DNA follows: TGTGCCGAAACAGGTGGGGTCTATGGCTACACCTTC.

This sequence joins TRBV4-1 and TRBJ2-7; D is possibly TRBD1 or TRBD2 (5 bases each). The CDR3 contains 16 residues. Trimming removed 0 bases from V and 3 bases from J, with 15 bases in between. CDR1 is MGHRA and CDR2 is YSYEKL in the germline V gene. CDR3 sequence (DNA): TGCGCCAGCAGCCAAGACCCCCCGGGACCACACTACGAGCAGTACTTC. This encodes CASSQDPPGPHYEQYF.

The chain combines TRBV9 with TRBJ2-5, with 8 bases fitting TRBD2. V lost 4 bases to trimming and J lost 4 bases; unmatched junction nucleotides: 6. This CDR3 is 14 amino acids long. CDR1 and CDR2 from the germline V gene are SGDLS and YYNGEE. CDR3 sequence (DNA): TGTGCCAGCAGCCCGCCGGGAGGGTCAGAGACCCAGTACTTC. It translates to CASSPPGGSETQYF.

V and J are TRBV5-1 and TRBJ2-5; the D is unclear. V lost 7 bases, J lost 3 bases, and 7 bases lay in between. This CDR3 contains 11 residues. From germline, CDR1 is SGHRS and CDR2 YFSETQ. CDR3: CASETEETQYF. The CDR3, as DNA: TGCGCCAGCGAGACGGAAGAGACCCAGTACTTC.

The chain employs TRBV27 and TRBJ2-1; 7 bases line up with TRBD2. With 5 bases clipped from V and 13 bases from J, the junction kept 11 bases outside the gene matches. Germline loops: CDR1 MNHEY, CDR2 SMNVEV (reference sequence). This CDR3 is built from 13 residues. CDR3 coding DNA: TGTGCCAGCAGTCCTCGGACTAGTCGATATCAGTTCTTC. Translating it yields CASSPRTSRYQFF.

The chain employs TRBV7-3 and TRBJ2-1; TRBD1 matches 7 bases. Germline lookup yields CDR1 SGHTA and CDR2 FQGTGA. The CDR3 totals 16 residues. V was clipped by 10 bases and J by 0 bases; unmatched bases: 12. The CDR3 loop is CATSTGTAGSYNEQFF. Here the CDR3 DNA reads TGTGCCACCAGTACGGGGACAGCCGGCTCCTACAATGAGCAGTTCTTC.

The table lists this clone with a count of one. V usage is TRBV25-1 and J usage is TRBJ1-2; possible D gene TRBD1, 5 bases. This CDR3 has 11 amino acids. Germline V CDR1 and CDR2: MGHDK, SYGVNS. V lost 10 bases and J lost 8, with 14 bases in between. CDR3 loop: CATSAGRGYTF. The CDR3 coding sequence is TGTGCCACCTCTGCAGGGCGCGGCTACACCTTC.

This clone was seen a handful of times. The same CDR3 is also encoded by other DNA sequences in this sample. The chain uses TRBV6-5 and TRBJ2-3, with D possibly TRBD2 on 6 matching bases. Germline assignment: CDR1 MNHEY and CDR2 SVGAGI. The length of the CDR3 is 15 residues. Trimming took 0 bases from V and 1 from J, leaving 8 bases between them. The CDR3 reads CASSYSGGGTDTQYF. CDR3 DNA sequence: TGTGCCAGCAGTTACTCGGGCGGGGGCACAGATACGCAGTATTTT.

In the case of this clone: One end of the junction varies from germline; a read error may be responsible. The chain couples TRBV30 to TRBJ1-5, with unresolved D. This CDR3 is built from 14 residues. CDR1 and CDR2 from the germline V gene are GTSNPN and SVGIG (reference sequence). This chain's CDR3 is CAWSEASGNRPQHF. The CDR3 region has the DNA TGTGCCTGGAGTGAGGCTTCGGGAAATCGGCCCCAGCATTTT.

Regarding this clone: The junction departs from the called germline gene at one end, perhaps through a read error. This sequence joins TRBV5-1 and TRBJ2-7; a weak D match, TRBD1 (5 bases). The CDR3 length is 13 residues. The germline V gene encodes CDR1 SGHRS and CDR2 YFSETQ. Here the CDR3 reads CASSLGRAYEQYF. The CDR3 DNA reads TGTGCCAGCAGCTTGGGCAGGGCCTACGAGCAGTACTTC.

Here the CDR3 reads CSVDAGTSGINEQFF. CDR3 sequence (DNA): TGCAGCGTTGACGCCGGGACTAGCGGGATTAATGAGCAGTTCTTC. V gene TRBV29-1 combines with J gene TRBJ2-1; 13 nucleotides agree with TRBD2. From germline, CDR1 is SQVTM and CDR2 ANQGSEA. Trimming removed 3 bases from V and 7 bases from J; junction bases left unmatched: 6. The CDR3 covers 15 residues.

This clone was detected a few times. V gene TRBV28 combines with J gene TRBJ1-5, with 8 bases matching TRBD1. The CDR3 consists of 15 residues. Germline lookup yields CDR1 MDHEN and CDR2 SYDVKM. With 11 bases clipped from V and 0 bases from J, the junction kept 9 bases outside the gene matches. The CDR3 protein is CASHRGVDSNQPQHF. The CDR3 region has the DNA TGTGCCTCCCACAGGGGGGTTGATAGCAATCAGCCCCAGCATTTT.

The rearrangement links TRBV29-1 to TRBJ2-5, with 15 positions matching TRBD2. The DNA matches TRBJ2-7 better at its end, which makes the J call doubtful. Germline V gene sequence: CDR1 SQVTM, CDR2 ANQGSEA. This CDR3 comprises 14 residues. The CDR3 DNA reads TGCAGCGTTGAGGGACTAGCGGGAGGCTACGAGCAGTACTTC. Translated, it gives CSVEGLAGGYEQYF.

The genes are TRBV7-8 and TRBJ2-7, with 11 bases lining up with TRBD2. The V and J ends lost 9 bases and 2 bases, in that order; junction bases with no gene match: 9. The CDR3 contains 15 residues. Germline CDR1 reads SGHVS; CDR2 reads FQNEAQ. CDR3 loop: CASLAKLAGAYEQYF. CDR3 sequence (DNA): TGTGCCAGTCTGGCCAAACTAGCGGGAGCCTACGAGCAGTACTTC.

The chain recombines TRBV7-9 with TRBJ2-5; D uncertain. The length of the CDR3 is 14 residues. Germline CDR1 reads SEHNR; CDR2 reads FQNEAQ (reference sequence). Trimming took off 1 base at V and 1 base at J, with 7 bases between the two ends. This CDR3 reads CASSLGWSQETQYF. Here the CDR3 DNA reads TGTGCCAGCAGCTTAGGCTGGTCCCAAGAGACCCAGTACTTC.

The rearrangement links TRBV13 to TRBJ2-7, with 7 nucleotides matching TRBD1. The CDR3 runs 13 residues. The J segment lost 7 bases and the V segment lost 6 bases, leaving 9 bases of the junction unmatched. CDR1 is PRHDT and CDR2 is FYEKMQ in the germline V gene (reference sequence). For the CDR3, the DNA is TGTGCCAGCAGAGGGGGACAGACCTCTGAGCAGTACTTC. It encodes CASRGGQTSEQYF.

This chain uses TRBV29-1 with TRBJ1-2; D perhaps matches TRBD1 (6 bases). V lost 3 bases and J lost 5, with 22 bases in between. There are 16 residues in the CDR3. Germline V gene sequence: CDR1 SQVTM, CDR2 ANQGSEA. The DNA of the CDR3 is TGCAGCGTTGATTCCGCAGGGGCCGGGACGCCTTATGGCTACACCTTC. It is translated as CSVDSAGAGTPYGYTF. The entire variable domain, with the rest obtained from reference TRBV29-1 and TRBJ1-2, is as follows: SAVISQKPSRDICQRGTSLTIQCQVDSQVTMMFWYRQQPGQSLTLIATANQGSEATYESGFVIDKFPISRPNLTFSTLTVSNMSPEDSSIYLCSVDSAGAGTPYGYTFGSGTRLTVV.

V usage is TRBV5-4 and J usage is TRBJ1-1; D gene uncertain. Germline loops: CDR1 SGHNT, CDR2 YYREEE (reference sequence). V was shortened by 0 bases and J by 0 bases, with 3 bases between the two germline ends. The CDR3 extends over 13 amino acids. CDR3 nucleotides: TGTGCCAGCAGCTTGGTTGTGAACACTGAAGCTTTCTTT. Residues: CASSLVVNTEAFF.

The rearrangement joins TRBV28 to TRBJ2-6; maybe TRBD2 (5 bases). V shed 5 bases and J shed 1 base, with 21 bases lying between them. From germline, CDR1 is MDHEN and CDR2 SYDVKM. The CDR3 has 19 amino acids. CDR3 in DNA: TGTGCCAGCAGTCCCCCTCTAGTAGCGATTGTTTCTGGGGCCAACGTCCTGACTTTC. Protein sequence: CASSPPLVAIVSGANVLTF.

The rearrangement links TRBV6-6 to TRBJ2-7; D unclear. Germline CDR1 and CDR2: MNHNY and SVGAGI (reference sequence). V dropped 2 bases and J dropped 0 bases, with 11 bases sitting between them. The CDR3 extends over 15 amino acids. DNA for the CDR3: TGTGCCAGCAGTTACGCGGTCCCTAGCTCCTACGAGCAGTACTTC. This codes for CASSYAVPSSYEQYF.